This T cell receptor (beta chain) was found in a study of regulatory T cells in long-lasting Graves disease. Study context: For under 3 months, newly diagnosed Graves' patients had been taking antithyroid drugs. Findings and caveats of the study: When disease was persistent, TRBV28, TRBJ1-2 and TRBJ2-5 were the favored segments. Owing to a sample size that was small, accuracy may have been reduced.

In its sample, this clonotype was seen a few times. Its antigen is still unknown. Time point described: newly diagnosed GD, antithyroid drugs for less than 3 months. PBMCs were the source of the RNA used for TCR sequencing. The diagnosis of Graves' disease used American Thyroid Association guidelines. J was trimmed by 5 bases and V by 9 bases; bases with no gene match: 6. In germline, CDR1 is ENHRY, CDR2 SYGVKD. CDR3 length: 14 amino acids. Arm-PCR of CDR3 regions and iRepertoire HTBI primers were used to build TCR beta libraries. TCRdb itself ran the multiplex PCR reads through MiXCR, one entry per CDR3 protein. The sample records almost 450,000 distinct CDR3 sequences, about a sixth being singletons. These records were also assigned to another study, of T cells in Graves' hyperthyroidism and ophthalmopathy.

V usage is TRBV10-3 and J usage is TRBJ2-7; 14 bases agree with TRBD2. The TCR comes from a woman under 40 with Graves disease. The sequencing used peripheral blood mononuclear cells (PBMCs), collected at new diagnosis, from a patient treated with antithyroid drugs. This chain's CDR3 is CAIRTSGRQDEQYF. The CDR3 region has the DNA TGTGCCATAAGGACTAGCGGGAGGCAAGACGAGCAGTACTTC.